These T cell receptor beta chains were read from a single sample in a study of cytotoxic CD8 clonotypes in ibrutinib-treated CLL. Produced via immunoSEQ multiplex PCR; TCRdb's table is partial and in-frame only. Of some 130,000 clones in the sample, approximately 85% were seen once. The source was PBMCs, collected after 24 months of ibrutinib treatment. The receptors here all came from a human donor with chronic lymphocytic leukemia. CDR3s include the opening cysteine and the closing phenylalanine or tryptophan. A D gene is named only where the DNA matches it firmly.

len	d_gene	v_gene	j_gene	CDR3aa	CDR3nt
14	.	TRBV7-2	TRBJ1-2	CASSRLTGNYGYTF	TGTGCCAGCAGCCGCCTAACAGGGAACTATGGCTACACCTTC
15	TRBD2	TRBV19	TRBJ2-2	CASSGRTSRAGELFF	TGTGCCAGTAGTGGCCGGACTAGTAGGGCTGGGGAGCTGTTTTTT
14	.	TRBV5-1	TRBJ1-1	CASSLGFMNTEAFF	TGCGCCAGCAGCTTGGGGTTTATGAACACTGAAGCTTTCTTT
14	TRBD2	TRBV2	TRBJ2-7	CASTIGLAGSEQYF	TGTGCCAGCACGATAGGACTAGCGGGAAGCGAGCAGTACTTC
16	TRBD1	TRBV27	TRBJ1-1	CASSANGQVLNTEAFF	TGTGCCAGCAGTGCCAACGGACAGGTCCTGAACACTGAAGCTTTCTTT
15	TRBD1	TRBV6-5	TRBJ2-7	CASSRRQGPAGEQYF	TGTGCCAGCAGCAGAAGACAGGGCCCCGCGGGCGAGCAGTACTTC
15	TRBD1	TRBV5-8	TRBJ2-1	CASSPHRGAYNEQFF	TGTGCCAGCAGCCCGCACAGGGGAGCCTACAATGAGCAGTTCTTC
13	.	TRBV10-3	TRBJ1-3	CAIRDSSGNTIYF	TGTGCCATCCGGGACTCCTCTGGAAACACCATATATTTT
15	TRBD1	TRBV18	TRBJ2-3	CASSKGQVSTDTQYF	TGTGCCAGCTCAAAAGGACAGGTCAGCACAGATACGCAGTATTTT
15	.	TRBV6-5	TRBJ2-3	CASSLEGGLGDTQYF	TGTGCCAGCAGTTTAGAGGGGGGGTTAGGAGATACGCAGTATTTT
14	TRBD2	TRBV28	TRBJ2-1	CASRGGRAPNEQFF	TGTGCCAGCAGGGGCGGGAGGGCCCCCAATGAGCAGTTCTTC